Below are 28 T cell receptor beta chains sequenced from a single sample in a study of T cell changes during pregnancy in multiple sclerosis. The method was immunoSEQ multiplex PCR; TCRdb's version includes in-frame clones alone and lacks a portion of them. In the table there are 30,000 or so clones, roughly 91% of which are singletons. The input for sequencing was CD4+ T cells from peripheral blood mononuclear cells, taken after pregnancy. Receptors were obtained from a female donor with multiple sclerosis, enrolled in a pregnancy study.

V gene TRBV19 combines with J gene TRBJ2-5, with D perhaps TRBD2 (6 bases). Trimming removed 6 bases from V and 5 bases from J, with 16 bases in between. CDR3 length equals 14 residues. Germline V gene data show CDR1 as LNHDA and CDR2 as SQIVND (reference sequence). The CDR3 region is CASRGGVWGETQYF. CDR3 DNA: TGTGCCAGTAGGGGAGGAGTATGGGGGGAGACCCAGTACTTC.

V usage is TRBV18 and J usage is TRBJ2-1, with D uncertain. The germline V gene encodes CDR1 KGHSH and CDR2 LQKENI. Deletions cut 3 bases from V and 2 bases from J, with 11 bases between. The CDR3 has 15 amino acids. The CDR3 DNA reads TGTGCCAGCTCACCGTCGGTTCCTCCCTACAATGAGCAGTTCTTC. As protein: CASSPSVPPYNEQFF. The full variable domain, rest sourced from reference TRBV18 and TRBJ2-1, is NAGVMQNPRHLVRRRGQEARLRCSPMKGHSHVYWYRQLPEEGLKFMVYLQKENIIDESGMPKERFSAEFPKEGPSILRIQQVVRGDSAAYFCASSPSVPPYNEQFFGPGTRLTVL.

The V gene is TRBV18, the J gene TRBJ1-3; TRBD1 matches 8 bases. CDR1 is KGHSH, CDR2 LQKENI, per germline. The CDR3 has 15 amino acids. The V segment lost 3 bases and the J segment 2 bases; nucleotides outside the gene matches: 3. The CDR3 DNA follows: TGTGCCAGCTCACCCCAGGGGGCGGCTGGAAACACCATATATTTT. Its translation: CASSPQGAAGNTIYF.

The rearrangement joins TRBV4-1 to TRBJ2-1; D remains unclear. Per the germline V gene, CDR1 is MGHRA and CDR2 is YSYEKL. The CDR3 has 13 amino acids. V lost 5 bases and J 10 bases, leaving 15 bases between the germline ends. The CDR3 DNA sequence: TGCGCCAGCAGCGACCCACCCGGGTCGGAGCAGTTCTTC. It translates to CASSDPPGSEQFF.

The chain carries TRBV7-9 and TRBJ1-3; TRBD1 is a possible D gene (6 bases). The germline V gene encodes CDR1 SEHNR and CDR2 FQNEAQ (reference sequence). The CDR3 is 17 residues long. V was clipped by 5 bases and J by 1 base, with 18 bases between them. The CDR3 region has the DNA TGTGCCAGCAGCAGCGCCTACAGGGTAGTTTCTGGAAACACCATATATTTT. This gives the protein CASSSAYRVVSGNTIYF.

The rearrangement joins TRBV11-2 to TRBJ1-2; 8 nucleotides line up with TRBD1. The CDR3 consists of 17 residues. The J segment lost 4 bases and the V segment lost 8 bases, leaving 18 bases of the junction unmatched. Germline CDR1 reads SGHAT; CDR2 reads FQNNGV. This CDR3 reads CASGGYGDRLRRYGYTF. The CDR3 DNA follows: TGTGCCAGCGGGGGGTATGGGGACAGGCTAAGACGCTATGGCTACACCTTC.

The CDR3 is CASSLTGNQPQHF. DNA of the CDR3: TGTGCCAGCAGCTTAACCGGCAATCAGCCCCAGCATTTT. V and J are TRBV7-3 and TRBJ1-5; D is unresolved. V was clipped by 0 bases and J by 2 bases, with 2 bases between them. Germline V gene lookup returns CDR1 SGHTA and CDR2 FQGTGA. This CDR3 contains 13 residues.

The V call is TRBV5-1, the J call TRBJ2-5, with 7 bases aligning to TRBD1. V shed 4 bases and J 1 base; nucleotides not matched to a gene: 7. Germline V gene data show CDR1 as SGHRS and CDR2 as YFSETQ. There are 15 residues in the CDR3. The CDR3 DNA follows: TGCGCCAGCAGCCAATGGGACAGAACCCAAGAGACCCAGTACTTC. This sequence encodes CASSQWDRTQETQYF.

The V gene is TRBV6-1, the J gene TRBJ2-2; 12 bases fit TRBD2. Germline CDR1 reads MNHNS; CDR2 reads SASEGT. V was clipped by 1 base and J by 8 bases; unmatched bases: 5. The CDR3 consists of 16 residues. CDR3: CASSEVSGLAGGELFF. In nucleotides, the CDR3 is TGTGCCAGCAGTGAAGTATCCGGACTAGCGGGGGGGGAGCTGTTTTTT.

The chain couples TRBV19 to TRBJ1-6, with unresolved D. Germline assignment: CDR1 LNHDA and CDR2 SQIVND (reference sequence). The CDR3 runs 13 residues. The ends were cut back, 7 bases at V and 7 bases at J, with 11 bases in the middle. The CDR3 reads CASKLGHNSPLHF. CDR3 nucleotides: TGTGCCAGTAAACTAGGTCACAATTCACCCCTCCACTTT.

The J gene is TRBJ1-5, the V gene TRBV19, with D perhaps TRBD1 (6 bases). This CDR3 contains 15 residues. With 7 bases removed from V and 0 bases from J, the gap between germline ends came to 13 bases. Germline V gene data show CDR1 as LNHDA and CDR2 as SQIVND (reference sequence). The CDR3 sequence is CASTLGGASNQPQHF. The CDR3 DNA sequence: TGTGCCAGTACCTTAGGGGGTGCTAGCAATCAGCCCCAGCATTTT.

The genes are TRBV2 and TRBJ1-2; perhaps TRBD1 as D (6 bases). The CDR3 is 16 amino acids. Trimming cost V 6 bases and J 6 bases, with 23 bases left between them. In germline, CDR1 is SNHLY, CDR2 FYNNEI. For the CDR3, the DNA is TGTGCCAGCAGACTTCGGGACAAGGGATTATTGGATGGCTACACCTTC. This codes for CASRLRDKGLLDGYTF. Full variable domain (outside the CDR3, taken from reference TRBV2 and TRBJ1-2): EPEVTQTPSHQVTQMGQEVILRCVPISNHLYFYWYRQILGQKVEFLVSFYNNEISEKSEIFDDQFSVERPDGSNFTLKIRSTKLEDSAMYFCASRLRDKGLLDGYTFGSGTRLTVV.

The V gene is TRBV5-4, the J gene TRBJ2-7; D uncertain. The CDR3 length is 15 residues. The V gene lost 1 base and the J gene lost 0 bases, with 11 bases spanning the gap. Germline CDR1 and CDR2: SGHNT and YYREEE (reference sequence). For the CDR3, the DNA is TGTGCCAGCAGCTTGTCCGCGGAAAGCTCCTACGAGCAGTACTTC. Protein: CASSLSAESSYEQYF.

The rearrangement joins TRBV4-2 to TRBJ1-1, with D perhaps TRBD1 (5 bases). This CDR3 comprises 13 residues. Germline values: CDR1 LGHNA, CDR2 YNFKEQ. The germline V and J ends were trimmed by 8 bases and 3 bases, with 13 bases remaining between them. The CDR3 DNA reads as TGTGCCAGCGAGGGACTGTCGGACACTGAAGCTTTCTTT. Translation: CASEGLSDTEAFF.

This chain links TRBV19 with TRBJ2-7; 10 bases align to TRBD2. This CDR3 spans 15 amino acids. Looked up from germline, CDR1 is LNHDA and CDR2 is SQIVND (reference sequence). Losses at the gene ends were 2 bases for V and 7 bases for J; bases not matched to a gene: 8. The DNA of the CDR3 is TGTGCCAGTAGTATAAATCTAGCGGGAGTGAGTGAGCAGTACTTC. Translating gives CASSINLAGVSEQYF.

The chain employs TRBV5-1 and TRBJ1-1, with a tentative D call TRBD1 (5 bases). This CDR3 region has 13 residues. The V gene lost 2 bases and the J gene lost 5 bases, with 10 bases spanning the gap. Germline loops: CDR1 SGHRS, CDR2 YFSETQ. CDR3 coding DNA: TGCGCCAGCAGCTTCAGGGAAGAGACTGAAGCTTTCTTT. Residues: CASSFREETEAFF.

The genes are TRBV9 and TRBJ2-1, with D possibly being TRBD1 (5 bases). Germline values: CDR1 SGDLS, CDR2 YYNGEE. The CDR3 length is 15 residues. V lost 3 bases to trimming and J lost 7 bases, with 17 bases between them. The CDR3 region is CASSGPQGIGNEQFF. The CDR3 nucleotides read TGTGCCAGCAGCGGGCCCCAGGGAATTGGGAATGAGCAGTTCTTC.

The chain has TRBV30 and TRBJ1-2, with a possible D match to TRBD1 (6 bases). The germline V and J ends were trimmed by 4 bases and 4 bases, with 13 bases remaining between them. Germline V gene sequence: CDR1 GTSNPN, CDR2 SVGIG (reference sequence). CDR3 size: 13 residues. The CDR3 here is CAWTPTGTYGYTF. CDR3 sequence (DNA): TGTGCCTGGACCCCAACAGGGACCTATGGCTACACCTTC.

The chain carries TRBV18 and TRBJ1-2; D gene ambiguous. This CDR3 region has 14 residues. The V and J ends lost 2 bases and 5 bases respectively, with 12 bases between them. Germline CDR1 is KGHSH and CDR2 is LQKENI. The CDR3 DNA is TGTGCCAGCTCACCAGACGTCGGCGGGTATGGCTACACCTTC. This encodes CASSPDVGGYGYTF.

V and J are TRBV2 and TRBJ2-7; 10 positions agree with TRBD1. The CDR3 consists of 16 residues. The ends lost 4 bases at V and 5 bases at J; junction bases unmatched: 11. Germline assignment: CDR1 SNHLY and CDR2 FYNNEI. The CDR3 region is CASSVGLGQGTNEQYF. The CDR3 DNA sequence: TGTGCCAGCAGTGTAGGGCTGGGACAGGGGACTAACGAGCAGTACTTC. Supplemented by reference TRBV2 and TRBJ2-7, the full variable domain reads EPEVTQTPSHQVTQMGQEVILRCVPISNHLYFYWYRQILGQKVEFLVSFYNNEISEKSEIFDDQFSVERPDGSNFTLKIRSTKLEDSAMYFCASSVGLGQGTNEQYFGPGTRLTVT.

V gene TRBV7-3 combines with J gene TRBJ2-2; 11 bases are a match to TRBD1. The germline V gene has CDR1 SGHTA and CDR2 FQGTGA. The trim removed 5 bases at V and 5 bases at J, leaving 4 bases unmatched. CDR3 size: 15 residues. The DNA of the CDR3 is TGTGCCAGCAGCCCGGGGACAGGGGGAACCGGGGAGCTGTTTTTT. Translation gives CASSPGTGGTGELFF.

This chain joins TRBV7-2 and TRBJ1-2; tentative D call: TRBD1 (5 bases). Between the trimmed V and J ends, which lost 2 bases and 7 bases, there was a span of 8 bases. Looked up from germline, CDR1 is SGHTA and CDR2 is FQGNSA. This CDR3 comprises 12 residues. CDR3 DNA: TGTGCCAGCAGCTTACGCAGGGCTGGCTACACCTTC. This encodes CASSLRRAGYTF.

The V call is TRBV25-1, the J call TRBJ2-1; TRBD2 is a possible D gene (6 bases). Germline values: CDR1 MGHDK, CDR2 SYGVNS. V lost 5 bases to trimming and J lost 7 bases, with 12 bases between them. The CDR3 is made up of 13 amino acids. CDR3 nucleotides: TGTGCCAGCAGTTTAACAGGAGGGAATGAGCAGTTCTTC. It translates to CASSLTGGNEQFF.

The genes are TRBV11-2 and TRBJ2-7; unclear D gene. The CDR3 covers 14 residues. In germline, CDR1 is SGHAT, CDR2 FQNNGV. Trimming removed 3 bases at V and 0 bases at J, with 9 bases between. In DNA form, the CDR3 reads TGTGCCAGCAGCTTTTACCTAAGCTCCTACGAGCAGTACTTC. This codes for CASSFYLSSYEQYF.

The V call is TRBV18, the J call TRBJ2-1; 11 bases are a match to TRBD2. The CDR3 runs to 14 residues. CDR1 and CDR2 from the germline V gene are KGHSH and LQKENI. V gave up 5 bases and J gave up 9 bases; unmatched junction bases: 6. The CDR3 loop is CASSSSGGLSEQFF. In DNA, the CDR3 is TGTGCCAGCTCATCTAGCGGGGGGCTTTCTGAGCAGTTCTTC.

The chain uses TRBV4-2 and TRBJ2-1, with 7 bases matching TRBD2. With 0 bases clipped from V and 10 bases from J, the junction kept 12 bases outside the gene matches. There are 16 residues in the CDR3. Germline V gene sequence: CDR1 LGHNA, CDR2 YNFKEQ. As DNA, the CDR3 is TGTGCCAGCAGCCAAGAGGTGGCGGGAGCTCCAAGGGAGCAGTTCTTC. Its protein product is CASSQEVAGAPREQFF.

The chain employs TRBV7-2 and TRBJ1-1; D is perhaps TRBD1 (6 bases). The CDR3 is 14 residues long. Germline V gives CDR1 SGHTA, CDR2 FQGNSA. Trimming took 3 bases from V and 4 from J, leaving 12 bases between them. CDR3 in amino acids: CASSFKGGGTEAFF. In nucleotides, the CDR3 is TGTGCCAGCAGCTTCAAGGGAGGGGGCACTGAAGCTTTCTTT.

The CDR3 DNA follows: TGTGCCAGTAAGGCTAGTGAAGCTTTCTTT. Amino acid sequence: CASKASEAFF. This chain links TRBV19 with TRBJ1-1; D call uncertain. V was pared by 7 bases and J by 7 bases, with 7 bases between. Germline-derived CDR1 and CDR2 are LNHDA and SQIVND (reference sequence). This CDR3 has 10 residues. Variable domain in full (rest from reference TRBV19 and TRBJ1-1): DGGITQSPKYLFRKEGQNVTLSCEQNLNHDAMYWYRQDPGQGLRLIYYSQIVNDFQKGDIAEGYSVSREKKESFPLTVTSAQKNPTAFYLCASKASEAFFGQGTRLTVV.